The rows below give T cell receptor beta chains drawn from one sample of a study of shared clonotypes between healthy human individuals. Measured with immunoSEQ multiplex PCR; TCRdb has only the in-frame clones, and not every one. The sample yields just under 95,000 clones, 60% to 75% seen once. Sequenced sample: memory CD8+ T cells sorted from blood. These receptors all come from a man aged 25-40 years in good health. The CDR3 runs from the conserved cysteine through the conserved F or W. The D gene is left open where the match is weak. Part of the rows lack a size; the others show once, few, many or a class for expanded clones.

V gene	clone size	J gene	D gene	CDR3 protein	CDR3 DNA
TRBV27	few	TRBJ2-7	.	CASSPFGSSYEQYF	TGTGCCAGCAGTCCCTTTGGCAGCTCCTACGAGCAGTACTTC
TRBV30	.	TRBJ2-7	.	CAWSDFGRSSSYEQYF	TGTGCCTGGAGTGATTTTGGCCGTTCAAGCTCCTACGAGCAGTACTTC
TRBV5-1	.	TRBJ2-7	TRBD2	CASNVAGSSYEQYF	TGCGCCAGCAATGTAGCGGGTAGCTCCTACGAGCAGTACTTC
TRBV5-4	.	TRBJ1-1	TRBD1	CASSLIGTGAEAFF	TGTGCCAGCAGCTTGATCGGGACAGGGGCTGAAGCTTTCTTT
TRBV30	.	TRBJ2-7	TRBD2	CAWSVGLAGGYEQYF	TGTGCCTGGAGTGTAGGGCTAGCGGGAGGCTACGAGCAGTACTTC
TRBV19	.	TRBJ1-1	.	CASSIVWNTEAFF	TGTGCCAGTAGTATAGTTTGGAACACTGAAGCTTTCTTT
TRBV27	.	TRBJ2-2	TRBD2	CASSLTTLIVAGGPNTGELFF	TGTGCCAGCAGTTTGACGACGCTAATTGTAGCGGGAGGGCCGAACACCGGGGAGCTGTTTTTT
TRBV5-4	.	TRBJ2-7	TRBD2	CASSNNLILAEKDYEQYF	TGTGCCAGCAGCAACAACCTGATACTAGCGGAAAAAGACTACGAGCAGTACTTC
TRBV27	few	TRBJ1-5	TRBD1	CASSPTGYNQPQHF	TGTGCCAGCAGCCCGACAGGGTATAATCAGCCCCAGCATTTT
TRBV5-6	.	TRBJ2-1	.	CASSLTSSHEQFF	TGTGCCAGCAGCTTAACTAGCTCCCATGAGCAGTTCTTC
TRBV29-1	.	TRBJ2-3	.	CSAEDSGWQDTQYF	TGCAGTGCGGAGGACAGTGGCTGGCAGGATACGCAGTATTTT
TRBV11-2	.	TRBJ2-2	TRBD1	CASSRDRGLAGELFF	TGTGCCAGCTCACGGGACAGGGGTCTAGCCGGGGAGCTGTTTTTT
TRBV27	.	TRBJ2-2	TRBD1	CASSKRQGVVTGELFF	TGTGCCAGCAGTAAACGACAGGGGGTCGTAACCGGGGAGCTGTTTTTT
TRBV6-5	few	TRBJ2-7	TRBD2	CASSQTSGGSYEQYF	TGTGCCAGCAGCCAAACTAGCGGGGGTTCCTACGAGCAGTACTTC
TRBV7-2	.	TRBJ2-2	TRBD2	CASRYPGLAGVAGELFF	TGTGCCAGCAGATACCCGGGACTAGCGGGAGTGGCCGGGGAGCTGTTTTTT
TRBV7-6	.	TRBJ1-4	TRBD1	CASSRNRGQGFANEKLFF	TGTGCCAGCAGTCGAAACCGGGGACAGGGTTTTGCTAATGAAAAACTGTTTTTT
TRBV9	many	TRBJ2-1	.	CASSGYALSSYNEQFF	TGTGCCAGCAGCGGTTATGCTCTTAGCTCCTACAATGAGCAGTTCTTC
TRBV11-2	.	TRBJ2-7	TRBD1	CASSRTLGQLSYEQYF	TGTGCCAGCAGCCGAACCCTGGGACAGCTCTCCTACGAGCAGTACTTC
TRBV27	.	TRBJ2-3	.	CASSLGPSVLTTDTQYF	TGTGCCAGCAGTTTAGGTCCGAGCGTACTAACCACAGATACGCAGTATTTT
TRBV6-5	once	TRBJ1-2	.	CASSPDKYYGYTF	TGTGCCAGCAGCCCGGACAAATACTATGGCTACACCTTC
TRBV15	.	TRBJ2-7	TRBD1	CATSRVDRAAEQYF	TGTGCCACCAGCAGAGTGGACAGGGCGGCCGAGCAGTACTTC
TRBV5-4	once	TRBJ2-5	TRBD1	CASSIRDSPGKETQYF	TGTGCCAGCAGCATACGGGACAGTCCGGGAAAAGAGACCCAGTACTTC
TRBV7-9	.	TRBJ1-1	.	CASSPGLGNTEAFF	TGTGCCAGCAGCCCAGGGTTGGGGAACACTGAAGCTTTCTTT
TRBV5-1	few	TRBJ2-2	.	CASSRRGTGELFF	TGCGCCAGCAGCAGAAGGGGGACCGGGGAGCTGTTTTTT
TRBV28	once	TRBJ1-3	TRBD1	CASHTGGSGNTIYF	TGTGCCAGTCACACAGGGGGCTCTGGAAACACCATATATTTT
TRBV5-4	many	TRBJ2-2	.	CASSSDGNSRELFF	TGTGCCAGCAGCTCGGACGGTAACTCCCGGGAGCTGTTTTTT
TRBV6-6	once	TRBJ2-5	TRBD1	CASSYRDRAKQETQYF	TGTGCCAGCAGTTACCGGGACAGGGCGAAACAAGAGACCCAGTACTTC
TRBV30	few	TRBJ1-5	.	CAWSVGAAVRQPQHF	TGTGCCTGGAGTGTAGGGGCGGCGGTTAGGCAGCCCCAGCATTTT
TRBV6-1	.	TRBJ2-3	.	CASSVGSSDTQYF	TGTGCCAGCAGTGTTGGGAGTTCAGATACGCAGTATTTT
TRBV5-4	.	TRBJ2-1	.	CASSLAEGADRQFF	TGTGCCAGCAGCTTGGCCGAGGGCGCTGACAGGCAGTTCTTC
TRBV5-1	.	TRBJ2-7	.	CASSFEKGEQYF	TGCGCCAGCAGCTTCGAAAAGGGCGAGCAGTACTTC
TRBV19	.	TRBJ2-1	.	CASSWAGNYEQFF	TGTGCCAGTAGTTGGGCGGGAAACTATGAGCAGTTCTTC
TRBV25-1	many	TRBJ2-1	TRBD2	CASSDVGTSGSANNEQFF	TGTGCCAGCAGTGACGTAGGGACTAGCGGGTCTGCAAACAATGAGCAGTTCTTC
TRBV28	many	TRBJ1-5	.	CASSSPQPQHF	TGTGCCAGCAGTTCACCTCAGCCCCAGCATTTT
TRBV25-1	many	TRBJ2-2	.	CASSEGAQAGELFF	TGTGCCAGCAGTGAGGGGGCGCAGGCCGGGGAGCTGTTTTTT
TRBV14	.	TRBJ2-7	.	CASRPTDTGSYEQYF	TGTGCCAGCAGACCGACGGACACGGGATCCTACGAGCAGTACTTC
TRBV30	.	TRBJ2-7	.	CAWSVPPPAGEQYF	TGTGCCTGGAGTGTACCTCCCCCGGCTGGCGAGCAGTACTTC
TRBV11-2	.	TRBJ1-6	.	CASTRGRGGANSPLHF	TGTGCCAGCACCCGGGGGCGTGGGGGTGCTAATTCACCCCTCCACTTT
TRBV15	.	TRBJ1-4	.	CATRPWQGSDNEKLFF	TGTGCCACCCGGCCCTGGCAAGGGTCAGACAATGAAAAACTGTTTTTT
TRBV21-1	.	TRBJ1-5	.	CASSIRPVLGNQPQHF	TGTGCCAGCAGCATCCGACCGGTCCTTGGCAATCAGCCCCAGCATTTT
TRBV7-9	.	TRBJ2-7	.	CASSLSTKTYEQYF	TGTGCCAGCAGCTTATCTACTAAAACCTACGAGCAGTACTTC
TRBV2	.	TRBJ2-5	TRBD1	CASRDPGGAETQYF	TGTGCCAGCAGAGACCCAGGGGGCGCGGAGACCCAGTACTTC
TRBV7-2	.	TRBJ2-1	.	CASSLDAAWFF	TGTGCCAGCAGCTTGGACGCCGCTTGGTTCTTC
TRBV11-2	once	TRBJ2-7	.	CASSLGARGESYEQYF	TGTGCCAGCAGCTTAGGGGCGCGTGGAGAGAGTTACGAGCAGTACTTC
TRBV7-2	.	TRBJ2-7	.	CASSSPSMGRYEQYF	TGTGCCAGCAGCTCCCCTTCTATGGGGCGCTACGAGCAGTACTTC
TRBV27	.	TRBJ2-6	.	CASSPQTGGANVLTF	TGTGCCAGCAGTCCCCAGACAGGCGGGGCCAACGTCCTGACTTTC
TRBV9	.	TRBJ1-2	.	CASSEGGNYGYTF	TGTGCCAGCAGCGAGGGGGGTAACTATGGCTACACCTTC
TRBV5-8	few	TRBJ1-2	.	CASSSTASNYGYTF	TGTGCCAGCAGTTCGACAGCGTCTAACTATGGCTACACCTTC
TRBV29-1	.	TRBJ2-7	.	CSVEFGSDYEQYF	TGCAGCGTTGAATTCGGGAGCGACTACGAGCAGTACTTC
TRBV4-1	.	TRBJ2-7	.	CASSSQGLSSYEQYF	TGCGCCAGCAGTTCTCAGGGACTCTCCTCCTACGAGCAGTACTTC
TRBV4-1	.	TRBJ2-7	.	CASSQDKTRGRVQYF	TGCGCCAGCAGCCAAGATAAAACTAGAGGCCGAGTGCAGTACTTC